The clone carrying this T cell receptor beta chain was found a few times. Its antigen is as yet unknown. These data come from a study of T-cell memory formation after mild COVID-19. As for the study in general: TCR clusters largely stayed donor specific. Overall study findings and caveats: Day 15 to 85 contracting clones showed balanced CD4/CD8; day 15 to 37 expanders favored CD4+. The pre-infection memory compartment contained some responding clones, suggesting cross-reactive memory joined.

Germline V gene sequence: CDR1 SGHVS, CDR2 FQNEAQ. CDR3 length equals 14 residues. Trimming cost V 2 bases and J 8 bases, with 15 bases left between them. TCRalpha and TCRbeta libraries used 5'RACE with constant-segment primers and UMIs. TCRdb fed the 5' RACE reads into MiXCR, producing one record per CDR3 protein. The sample carries hundreds of thousands of distinct CDR3 sequences, 20% to 30% recorded once. This chain links TRBV7-8 with TRBJ1-2; D gene unclear. The sequence derives from an adult woman who had mild COVID-19 (a few samples of this study predate the infection). Cell type and time point are not known. Material: PBMCs or a T cell subset sorted from them (not recorded which). The CDR3 DNA sequence: TGTGCCAGCAGCTTAACGTTCGGACCTTGGGGCTACACCTTC. This encodes CASSLTFGPWGYTF. Combining the CDR3 with reference TRBV7-8 and TRBJ1-2 gives the whole variable domain GAGVSQSPRYKVAKRGQDVALRCDPISGHVSLFWYQQALGQGPEFLTYFQNEAQLDKSGLPSDRFFAERPEGSVSTLKIQRTQQEDSAVYLCASSLTFGPWGYTFGSGTRLTVV.